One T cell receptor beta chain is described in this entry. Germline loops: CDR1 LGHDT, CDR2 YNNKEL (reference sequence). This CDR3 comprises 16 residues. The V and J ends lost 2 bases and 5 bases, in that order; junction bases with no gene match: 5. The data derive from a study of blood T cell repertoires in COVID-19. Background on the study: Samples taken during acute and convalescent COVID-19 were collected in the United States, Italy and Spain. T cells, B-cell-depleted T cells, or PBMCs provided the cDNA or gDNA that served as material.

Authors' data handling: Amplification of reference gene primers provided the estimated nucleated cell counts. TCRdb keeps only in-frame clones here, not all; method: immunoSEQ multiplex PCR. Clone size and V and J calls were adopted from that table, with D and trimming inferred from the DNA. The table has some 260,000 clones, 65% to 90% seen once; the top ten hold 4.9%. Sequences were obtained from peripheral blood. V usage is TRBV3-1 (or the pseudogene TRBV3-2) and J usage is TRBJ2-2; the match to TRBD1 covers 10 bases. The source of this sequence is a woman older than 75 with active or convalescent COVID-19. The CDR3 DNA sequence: TGTGCCAGCAGCCAAAATCCGGGACAGGGGACCGGGGAGCTGTTTTTT. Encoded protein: CASSQNPGQGTGELFF.